The rows below give T cell receptor beta chains drawn from one sample of a study of blood T cell repertoires in COVID-19. Here immunoSEQ multiplex PCR was the method, and the copy in TCRdb shows in-frame clones only, minus some. Of around 99,000 clones listed, roughly 90% were seen once; the top ten hold roughly 4.9%. The sample taken for sequencing was peripheral blood. The receptors were sampled from a man in his forties with active or convalescent COVID-19. CDR3s include the opening cysteine and the closing phenylalanine or tryptophan. Each record gives: J gene, V gene, clone size, D gene, CDR3 DNA, CDR3 protein. A D gene is named only where the DNA matches it firmly. The size entry is marked missing in some rows and otherwise reads once, few, many or a size class.

>TRBJ1-6|TRBV27|NA|NA
TGTGCCAGCAGTTTCGGGCAGGGTGGCAATTCACCCCTCCACTTT
CASSFGQGGNSPLHF
>TRBJ1-1|TRBV12-3/TRBV12-4|NA|TRBD1
TGTGCCAGCAGTCCTGGACAGGGGCTCGGAGCTTTCTTT
CASSPGQGLGAFF
>TRBJ2-7|TRBV28|NA|NA
TGTGCCAGCAAGCGGGTTTCCTACGAGCAGTACTTC
CASKRVSYEQYF
>TRBJ1-1|TRBV4-2|NA|TRBD1
TGTGCCAGCAGCGACGGGACAGCAAACACTGAAGCTTTCTTT
CASSDGTANTEAFF
>TRBJ2-1|TRBV10-3|NA|TRBD2
TGTGCCATCAGAGTAGCGGGAGGGCCCTCGCAGGCCTACAATGAGCAGTTCTTC
CAIRVAGGPSQAYNEQFF
>TRBJ1-1|TRBV7-2|NA|TRBD1
TGTGCCAGCAGCTTTATGCCCAGGACAGGGACCGCTTTCTTT
CASSFMPRTGTAFF
>TRBJ2-2|TRBV5-1|NA|TRBD1
TGCGCCAGCAGCTTGGACGGGGACAGGGGTAGGGAGCTGTTTTTT
CASSLDGDRGRELFF
>TRBJ1-1|TRBV7-2|NA|NA
TGTGCCAGCAGCTTAGTTGGGGGAGGCACTGAAGCTTTCTTT
CASSLVGGGTEAFF
>TRBJ1-2|TRBV7-2|NA|NA
TGTGCCAGCAGCCCACAGGATGTAGGCTATGGCTACACCTTC
CASSPQDVGYGYTF
>TRBJ1-5|TRBV5-1|NA|NA
TGCGCCAGCAGCATGGACAAGAATCAGCCCCAGCATTTT
CASSMDKNQPQHF
>TRBJ2-5|TRBV18|NA|NA
TGTGCCAGCTCACGTCCTATCACAGGGTGGGGGAAGACCCAGTACTTC
CASSRPITGWGKTQYF
>TRBJ2-7|TRBV28|NA|TRBD2
TGTGCCAGCAGTCTCTTGGGACTAGCGGGAGGGAACTCCTACGAGCAGTACTTC
CASSLLGLAGGNSYEQYF
>TRBJ1-4|TRBV7-2|NA|NA
TGTGCCAGCAGCTTATATGGCCAAAAGGAAAAACTGTTTTTT
CASSLYGQKEKLFF
>TRBJ2-5|TRBV6-2/TRBV6-3|NA|NA
TGTGCCAGCAGTTACTCGCAGGACAAGTTTAATTCCGCGACCCAGTACTTC
CASSYSQDKFNSATQYF
>TRBJ2-1|TRBV30|NA|TRBD2
TGTGCCTGGGATGGGACTAGCGGGAGGTACAATGAGCAGTTCTTC
CAWDGTSGRYNEQFF
>TRBJ1-2|TRBV7-9|few|NA
TGTGCCAGCAGCTTAGTCGCGCGGGGGGCGGCTGGCTACACCTTC
CASSLVARGAAGYTF
>TRBJ2-7|TRBV6-2/TRBV6-3|NA|NA
TGTGCCAGCAGCAAGTCCCTATTGTCCTACGAGCAGTACTTC
CASSKSLLSYEQYF
>TRBJ2-7|TRBV7-9|NA|TRBD1
TGTGCCAGCAGCCTGTATGGACAGGGTGGGATGAACGAGCAGTACTTC
CASSLYGQGGMNEQYF
>TRBJ1-2|TRBV18|NA|NA
TGTGCCAGCTCACCTGCGATCCTTTCCGCTAACTATGGCTACACCTTC
CASSPAILSANYGYTF
>TRBJ2-7|TRBV10-3|NA|NA
TGTGCCATCAGTGAACCCAGGGACTCCTACGAGCAGTACTTC
CAISEPRDSYEQYF
>TRBJ2-1|TRBV5-4|once|TRBD2
TGTGCCAGCAGCTTGGTCCTAGCGGGAGCGAATGAGCAGTTCTTC
CASSLVLAGANEQFF
>TRBJ1-1|TRBV29-1|once|NA
TGCAGCGTTGAACGCCCGATGGGGGCAAACACTGAAGCTTTCTTT
CSVERPMGANTEAFF
>TRBJ2-5|TRBV11-3|NA|NA
TGTGCCAGCAGCTTAGGGACAGAGTCCCAAGAGACCCAGTACTTC
CASSLGTESQETQYF
>TRBJ1-2|TRBV28|NA|NA
TGTGCCAGCAGCCATACGATGAGTCCTGGCTATGGCTACACCTTC
CASSHTMSPGYGYTF
>TRBJ2-7|TRBV13|NA|TRBD1
TGTGCCACCTCAAAAGCCGGGACAGGGTACGAGCAGTACTTC
CATSKAGTGYEQYF
>TRBJ1-5|TRBV24-1|NA|NA
TGTGCCACCAGTGATCCAGGGTACGGTCAGCCCCAGCATTTT
CATSDPGYGQPQHF
>TRBJ2-7|TRBV29-1|NA|NA
TGCAGCGTTGAGGCAGCCTACGAGCAGTACTTC
CSVEAAYEQYF
>TRBJ1-1|TRBV7-9|NA|NA
TGTGCCAGCAGCTTCCCAGGGGAGCGGGATGAAGCTTTCTTT
CASSFPGERDEAFF
>TRBJ1-4|TRBV28|NA|TRBD1
TGTGCCAGCAGCTTACAGGGGAGTAGCCTCACTAATGAAAAACTGTTTTTT
CASSLQGSSLTNEKLFF
>TRBJ2-1|TRBV27|NA|TRBD2
TGTGCCAGCAGTTTAGCCCGGGCTAGCGGGTCGAATGAGCAGTTCTTC
CASSLARASGSNEQFF
>TRBJ1-2|TRBV7-9|NA|NA
TGTGCCAGCAGTATTCGGCGGGGGTCCGGCTACACCTTC
CASSIRRGSGYTF
>TRBJ2-2|TRBV28|NA|TRBD2
TGTGCCAGCAACCTACTAGCGGGAGGGAACACCGGGGAGCTGTTTTTT
CASNLLAGGNTGELFF
>TRBJ1-2|TRBV12-5|NA|NA
TGTGCTAGTGGCTTAGAAAGGGGGGGAAGGGGCTACACCTTC
CASGLERGGRGYTF
>TRBJ1-5|TRBV20-1|NA|NA
TGCAGTGCTAGTCGACTCCGGTTCATAATAGAGCCCCAGCATTTT
CSASRLRFIIEPQHF
>TRBJ1-6|TRBV5-1|NA|TRBD1
TGCGCCAGCAGCCCGGGACAGAGCAATTCACCCCTCCACTTT
CASSPGQSNSPLHF
>TRBJ1-2|TRBV7-9|NA|NA
TGTGCCAGCAGACCTAATCTAGGGGATCCGGGCTACACCTTC
CASRPNLGDPGYTF
>TRBJ1-2|TRBV5-1|NA|NA
TGCGCCAGCAGCTTGTACGGCTATGGCTACACCTTC
CASSLYGYGYTF
>TRBJ2-5|TRBV7-6|NA|NA
TGTGCCAGCAGCCGTCAAGAGACCCAGTACTTC
CASSRQETQYF
>TRBJ2-5|TRBV6-2/TRBV6-3|NA|NA
TGTGCCAGCAGTTACTCATTGGAGCGGACGAACCAAGAGACCCAGTACTTC
CASSYSLERTNQETQYF
>TRBJ2-5|TRBV19|few|TRBD2
TGTGCCAGTAGTCTTTCGACTAGCGGGAGAACTCCCCAGTACTTC
CASSLSTSGRTPQYF
>TRBJ2-6|TRBV18|NA|NA
TGTGCCAGCTCACCACCGGGCGGGACAGTGCATGGGGCCAACGTCCTGACTTTC
CASSPPGGTVHGANVLTF
>TRBJ2-2|TRBV7-2|NA|TRBD1
TGTGCCAGCAGCTACCCGGGACAGGAGAACACCGGGGAGCTGTTTTTT
CASSYPGQENTGELFF
>TRBJ2-7|TRBV5-1|NA|TRBD1
TGCGCCAGCAGCCCGGATACAGGGGGTGCCTCCTACGAGCAGTACTTC
CASSPDTGGASYEQYF
>TRBJ2-3|TRBV3-1/TRBV3-2|NA|TRBD2
TGTGCCAGCAGTCCTGCGGGAGGGAGCACAGATACGCAGTATTTT
CASSPAGGSTDTQYF
>TRBJ2-7|TRBV20-1|NA|NA
TGCAGTGCTTCGAATACTGCCGAGCAGTACTTC
CSASNTAEQYF
>TRBJ2-3|TRBV19|NA|NA
TGTGCCATCGGGAGTAGCACAGATACGCAGTATTTT
CAIGSSTDTQYF
>TRBJ2-7|TRBV30|NA|NA
TGTGCCTGGAGTGTCTACAGGGCTCCCTACGAGCAGTACTTC
CAWSVYRAPYEQYF
>TRBJ2-1|TRBV9|NA|NA
TGTGCCAGCAGCTCCCAGGCAAACTCCTACAATGAGCAGTTCTTC
CASSSQANSYNEQFF
>TRBJ1-3|TRBV9|NA|NA
TGTGCCAGCAGCGTCGCAGGCGACGTTGTAGGAAACACCATATATTTT
CASSVAGDVVGNTIYF
>TRBJ1-4|TRBV19|NA|NA
TGTGCCACTGGTCGGGGTGTTGATCATTTTGAAAAACTGTTTTTT
CATGRGVDHFEKLFF
>TRBJ2-3|TRBV6-5|NA|NA
TGTGCCAGCAGTTCCCGACCTAGACGCCGGACAGATACGCAGTATTTT
CASSSRPRRRTDTQYF
>TRBJ1-5|TRBV6-6|NA|NA
TGTGCCACCAGTCCCCAGGGGCGTCAGCCCCAGCATTTT
CATSPQGRQPQHF
>TRBJ1-5|TRBV19|NA|NA
TGTGCCAGTAGCCTACTTGGGGAGAGCAATCAGCCCCAGCATTTT
CASSLLGESNQPQHF
>TRBJ2-7|TRBV7-2|NA|TRBD2
TGTGCCAGCAGCTTAGTTTCCGGACTAGCGGGAGGAGTGTACTTC
CASSLVSGLAGGVYF
>TRBJ1-2|TRBV27|NA|TRBD1
TGTGCCAGCAGCCGTGGACAGGGAAGATCAATTTATGGCTACACCTTC
CASSRGQGRSIYGYTF